Listed below are T cell receptor beta chains from one sample, sequenced in a study of lymphopenia after photon versus proton radiotherapy. The data were produced by immunoSEQ multiplex PCR, yet TCRdb's version contains in-frame clones alone and is incomplete. Of about 40,000 clones listed, more than 70% are singletons. Sample: peripheral blood, taken from a patient treated with proton-based radiotherapy. These receptors originate from a woman in her 70s with pancreatic cancer. Some clones in this sample may be carry-over from other donors' samples. The CDR3 runs from the conserved cysteine through the conserved F or W. A D gene is named only where the DNA matches it firmly.

D gene	V gene	J gene	CDR3 DNA	CDR3 protein
.	TRBV7-9	TRBJ1-1	TGTGCCAGCAGCGCTTCAGGGGATGAAGCTTTCTTT	CASSASGDEAFF
TRBD1	TRBV27	TRBJ1-2	TGTGCCAGCAGTCCTGGGACAGGGGCTGGCTACACCTTC	CASSPGTGAGYTF
.	TRBV5-4	TRBJ1-2	TGTGCCAGCAGCGGAGGAAACTATGGCTACACCTTC	CASSGGNYGYTF
TRBD1	TRBV11-2	TRBJ1-1	TGTGCCAGCAGCTTGCTCGCTGCGACAGGGGCGTCTGAAGCTTTCTTT	CASSLLAATGASEAFF
TRBD1	TRBV5-1	TRBJ1-1	TGCGCCAGCAGCTTTGGACGGACAGGAAGGAACACTGAAGCTTTCTTT	CASSFGRTGRNTEAFF
.	TRBV28	TRBJ1-1	TGTGCCAGCAGTTTAGGGGTAGGGTTCACTGAAGCTTTCTTT	CASSLGVGFTEAFF
TRBD1	TRBV18	TRBJ2-7	TGTGCCAGCTCAGCGGGACAGGGGAATTACTACGAGCAGTACTTC	CASSAGQGNYYEQYF
.	TRBV29-1	TRBJ2-7	TGCAGCGTTCGTTTAGGAGGGAGCTACGAGCAGTACTTC	CSVRLGGSYEQYF
.	TRBV29-1	TRBJ2-6	TGCAGCGTTTACGGGGAGCTGGGACGTTCTGGGGCCAACGTCCTGACTTTC	CSVYGELGRSGANVLTF
.	TRBV7-8	TRBJ1-1	TGTGCCAGCAGCTTAGGAACCGGGAACACTGAAGCTTTCTTT	CASSLGTGNTEAFF
.	TRBV10-3	TRBJ1-1	TGTGCCACCAGTGACACGGTGAACACTGAAGCTTTCTTT	CATSDTVNTEAFF
.	TRBV7-4	TRBJ2-1	TGTGCCAGCAGCCCCGACAGGCCCTCCTACAATGAGCAGTTCTTC	CASSPDRPSYNEQFF